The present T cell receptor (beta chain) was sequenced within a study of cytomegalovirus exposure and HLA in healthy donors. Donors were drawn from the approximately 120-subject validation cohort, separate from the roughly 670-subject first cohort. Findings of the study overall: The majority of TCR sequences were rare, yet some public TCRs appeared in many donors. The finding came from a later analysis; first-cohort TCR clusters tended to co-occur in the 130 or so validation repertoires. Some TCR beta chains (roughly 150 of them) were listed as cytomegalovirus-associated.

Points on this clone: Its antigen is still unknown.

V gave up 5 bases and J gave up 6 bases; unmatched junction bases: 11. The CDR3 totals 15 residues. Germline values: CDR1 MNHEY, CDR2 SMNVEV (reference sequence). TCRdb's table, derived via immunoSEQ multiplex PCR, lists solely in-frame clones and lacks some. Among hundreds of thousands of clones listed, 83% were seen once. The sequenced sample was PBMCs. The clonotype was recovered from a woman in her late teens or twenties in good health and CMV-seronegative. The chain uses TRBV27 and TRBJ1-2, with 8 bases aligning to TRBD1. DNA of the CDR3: TGTGCCAGCAGTATAGCGACAGGGGAGATCGATGGCTACACCTTC. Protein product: CASSIATGEIDGYTF.